The 23 T cell receptor beta chains below were found in one sample sequenced in a study of OX40 agonist ivuxolimab in advanced cancers. Using immunoSEQ multiplex PCR, the repertoire was profiled, and TCRdb retains in-frame clones only, with some absent. Counted here are more than 50,000 clones, approximately 84% occurring once; the ten biggest clones make up roughly an eighth. The sample was CD4+ or CD8+ T cells sorted from blood, taken in a trial of the OX40 agonist ivuxolimab. All receptors come from an adult with an advanced solid tumor such as melanoma, head and neck, liver or kidney cancer.

The chain couples TRBV2 to TRBJ2-6, with D uncertain. This CDR3 is 15 amino acids long. Trimming pared 4 bases from V and 1 base from J, leaving 8 bases between. The germline V gene has CDR1 SNHLY and CDR2 FYNNEI. The CDR3 sequence: CASSALGSGANVLTF. CDR3 nucleotides: TGTGCCAGCAGTGCACTGGGGTCTGGGGCCAACGTCCTGACTTTC. The full variable domain, its missing parts supplied by reference TRBV2 and TRBJ2-6, is EPEVTQTPSHQVTQMGQEVILRCVPISNHLYFYWYRQILGQKVEFLVSFYNNEISEKSEIFDDQFSVERPDGSNFTLKIRSTKLEDSAMYFCASSALGSGANVLTFGAGSRLTVL.

In this sample, this clone turned up a few times. The gene calls are TRBV2 and TRBJ2-7, with a weak D call TRBD2 (5 bases). CDR3 size: 18 residues. The V end lost 3 bases, the J end lost 0 bases, and 21 bases lay between the germline ends. From germline, CDR1 is SNHLY and CDR2 FYNNEI. In DNA, the CDR3 is TGTGCCAGCAGTGAGGCTGTCGGGATTCGGCCTCTCTCCTACGAGCAGTACTTC. This codes for CASSEAVGIRPLSYEQYF.

The genes are TRBV6-5 and TRBJ1-6, with D unclear. Germline-derived CDR1 and CDR2 are MNHEY and SVGAGI. The CDR3 sequence is 14 residues long. V dropped 6 bases and J dropped 7 bases, with 13 bases sitting between them. CDR3 DNA sequence: TGTGCCAGCAGGCCCGACATCCCCAATTCACCCCTCCACTTT. Translating it yields CASRPDIPNSPLHF.

The chain has TRBV28 and TRBJ1-4, with a possible D match to TRBD1 (6 bases). The CDR3 contains 15 residues. Between the trimmed V and J ends, which lost 6 bases and 0 bases, there was a span of 11 bases. Germline V gene sequence: CDR1 MDHEN, CDR2 SYDVKM. The CDR3 reads CASRLDSATNEKLFF. The CDR3 region has the DNA TGTGCCAGCAGGTTGGACAGCGCAACTAATGAAAAACTGTTTTTT.

The chain recombines TRBV6-1 with TRBJ1-1; perhaps TRBD1 as D (5 bases). The CDR3 runs to 14 residues. Germline CDR1 and CDR2: MNHNS and SASEGT. V was pared by 8 bases and J by 0 bases, with 13 bases between. CDR3 sequence reads: CASPRELVNTEAFF. The CDR3 DNA reads TGTGCCAGCCCCAGGGAGTTGGTGAACACTGAAGCTTTCTTT.

This sequence joins TRBV20-1 and TRBJ1-1, with unresolved D. Germline loops: CDR1 DFQATT, CDR2 SNEGSKA (reference sequence). V was cut by 1 base and J by 1 base, with 1 base left in between. The CDR3 runs 11 residues. The CDR3 is CSARGNTEAFF. The CDR3 region has the DNA TGCAGTGCTAGAGGGAACACTGAAGCTTTCTTT.

Remarks on this clone: Additional DNA sequences in this sample encode the identical CDR3. The rearrangement links TRBV27 to TRBJ2-6, with D uncertain. V shed 6 bases and J shed 4 bases, with 7 bases lying between them. The CDR3 has 13 amino acids. Germline V gives CDR1 MNHEY, CDR2 SMNVEV (reference sequence). The CDR3 coding sequence is TGTGCCAGCAGCCTCAGAGGGGCCAACGTCCTGACTTTC. Protein product: CASSLRGANVLTF.

The gene calls are TRBV28 and TRBJ2-7; D unclear. Trimming left V 4 bases short and J 0 bases short, with 16 bases between. Germline values: CDR1 MDHEN, CDR2 SYDVKM. The CDR3 is 16 residues long. Here the CDR3 reads CASSSTGSINSYEQYF. As DNA, the CDR3 is TGTGCCAGCAGTTCAACCGGGTCCATTAACTCCTACGAGCAGTACTTC.

This chain connects TRBV6-5 to TRBJ1-6; TRBD1 matches 7 bases. Germline CDR1 is MNHEY and CDR2 is SVGAGI. The CDR3 is 15 residues long. V shed 0 bases, J shed 6 bases, and the junction held 2 bases outside the gene matches. DNA for the CDR3: TGTGCCAGCAGTTACTCCCACAGGGGTAATTCACCCCTCCACTTT. Residues: CASSYSHRGNSPLHF.

The genes are TRBV2 and TRBJ1-4; D unresolved. The CDR3 spans 14 residues. Germline-derived CDR1 and CDR2 are SNHLY and FYNNEI. V lost 6 bases to trimming and J lost 8 bases, with 16 bases between them. CDR3: CASRGRRTGEKLFF. The CDR3 coding sequence is TGTGCCAGCAGAGGTCGACGGACTGGGGAAAAACTGTTTTTT. Together with reference TRBV2 and TRBJ1-4, the CDR3 gives the full variable domain: EPEVTQTPSHQVTQMGQEVILRCVPISNHLYFYWYRQILGQKVEFLVSFYNNEISEKSEIFDDQFSVERPDGSNFTLKIRSTKLEDSAMYFCASRGRRTGEKLFFGSGTQLSVL.

The chain joins TRBV2 to TRBJ2-7, with D possibly matching TRBD2 (6 bases). V dropped 4 bases and J dropped 2 bases, with 12 bases sitting between them. Germline CDR1 reads SNHLY; CDR2 reads FYNNEI. The CDR3 contains 14 residues. CDR3 protein: CASSVSGSTYEQYF. The CDR3 nucleotides are TGTGCCAGCAGTGTTAGCGGCAGTACCTACGAGCAGTACTTC.

The genes are TRBV14 and TRBJ2-3; D gene unclear. Trimming stripped 4 bases from V and 2 bases from J, with 1 base between. The CDR3 loop spans 11 amino acids. From germline, CDR1 is SGHDN and CDR2 FVKESK. CDR3 nucleotide sequence: TGTGCCAGCAGCCTCACAGATACGCAGTATTTT. Its protein product is CASSLTDTQYF.

The rearrangement links TRBV5-5 to TRBJ1-2, with 9 bases identical to TRBD1. The CDR3 sequence is 17 residues long. Germline V gene data show CDR1 as SGHKS and CDR2 as YYEKEE (reference sequence). The V segment lost 3 bases and the J segment 1 base; nucleotides outside the gene matches: 10. The CDR3 region is CASSSPGQGAFNYGYTF. In DNA form, the CDR3 reads TGTGCCAGCAGCTCTCCGGGACAGGGCGCCTTTAACTATGGCTACACCTTC.

Concerning this clone itself: Within the sample, other DNA sequences also encode this same CDR3. The chain joins TRBV9 to TRBJ2-1; 10 bases align to TRBD2. The CDR3 is 15 amino acids. CDR1 SGDLS and CDR2 YYNGEE come from the germline V gene. V lost 0 bases to trimming and J lost 4 bases; unmatched junction nucleotides: 1. As DNA, the CDR3 is TGTGCCAGCAGCGTAGGAGCGGGAGGGTACAATGAGCAGTTCTTC. Translating gives CASSVGAGGYNEQFF.

This chain joins TRBV5-1 and TRBJ2-7; a weak D match, TRBD1 (6 bases). V was cut by 2 bases and J by 5 bases, with 14 bases left in between. The CDR3 consists of 14 residues. Germline CDR1 reads SGHRS; CDR2 reads YFSETQ. The CDR3 loop is CASSLRGTTDEQYF. The CDR3 bases are TGCGCCAGCAGCTTAAGGGGGACAACCGACGAGCAGTACTTC.

The chain uses TRBV15 and TRBJ1-5, with D possibly TRBD1 on 5 matching bases. Germline CDR1 reads LNHNV; CDR2 reads YYDKDF (reference sequence). V lost 0 bases and J lost 7, with 13 bases in between. There are 15 residues in the CDR3. CDR3 region: CATSRDGQGRQPQHF. DNA for the CDR3: TGTGCCACCAGCAGAGATGGGCAGGGCAGGCAGCCCCAGCATTTT.

The chain links TRBV9 to TRBJ2-7; a weak D match, TRBD2 (5 bases). The V end lost 3 bases, the J end lost 3 bases, and 16 bases lay between the germline ends. The CDR3 extends over 15 amino acids. CDR1 is SGDLS and CDR2 is YYNGEE in the germline V gene. CDR3 sequence: CASSANSGIDYEQYF. CDR3 sequence (DNA): TGTGCCAGCAGCGCAAACTCCGGGATCGACTACGAGCAGTACTTC.

The V and J genes are TRBV18 and TRBJ1-2; perhaps TRBD1 as D (5 bases). Germline V gene lookup returns CDR1 KGHSH and CDR2 LQKENI. There are 14 residues in the CDR3. V shed 0 bases and J shed 6 bases, with 11 bases lying between them. For the CDR3, the DNA is TGTGCCAGCTCACCACCGGTAGGGGCGGATGGCTACACCTTC. It codes for CASSPPVGADGYTF.

V gene TRBV30 combines with J gene TRBJ2-7; 8 bases agree with TRBD2. CDR1 is GTSNPN, CDR2 SVGIG, per germline (reference sequence). The CDR3 covers 14 residues. Unmatched junction bases numbered 6, after V lost 2 bases and J lost 3 bases. The CDR3 coding sequence is TGTGCCTGGAGTAAGAGCGGGGGAGGCTACGAGCAGTACTTC. Translated: CAWSKSGGGYEQYF.

The CDR3: CASRLGRDEQPQHF. CDR3 nucleotide sequence: TGTGCCAGCAGACTGGGGAGGGACGAGCAGCCCCAGCATTTT. The V call is TRBV6-1, the J call TRBJ1-5; tentatively, D is TRBD1 (5 bases). V was shortened by 6 bases and J by 7 bases, with 16 bases between the two germline ends. Per the germline V gene, CDR1 is MNHNS and CDR2 is SASEGT. This CDR3 has 14 amino acids.

V and J are TRBV7-8 and TRBJ2-1; 9 positions agree with TRBD1. V was clipped by 5 bases and J by 4 bases; unmatched bases: 6. Germline values: CDR1 SGHVS, CDR2 FQNEAQ. The CDR3 runs 15 residues. CDR3: CASSLWGQGYNEQFF. CDR3 nucleotide sequence: TGTGCCAGCAGCCTTTGGGGACAGGGTTACAATGAGCAGTTCTTC.

This clone has more than one count but fewer than ten. The gene calls are TRBV6-1 and TRBJ1-1; D uncertain. Per the germline V gene, CDR1 is MNHNS and CDR2 is SASEGT. The CDR3 sequence is 15 residues long. V lost 8 bases and J lost 1, with 17 bases in between. The CDR3 loop reads CASHLIRGGNTEAFF. CDR3 nucleotide sequence: TGTGCCAGCCACTTGATCCGTGGAGGGAACACTGAAGCTTTCTTT.

V gene TRBV28 combines with J gene TRBJ2-1; TRBD2 might be the D (5 bases). V shed 5 bases and J shed 7 bases, with 9 bases lying between them. Germline assignment: CDR1 MDHEN and CDR2 SYDVKM. The CDR3 runs 12 residues. In DNA, the CDR3 is TGTGCCAGCAGTCAACGAGGGAATGAGCAGTTCTTC. Residues: CASSQRGNEQFF.